This is a list of T cell receptor beta chains from one sample in a study of blood T cells in healthy people across ages. TCRdb re-analysed the 5' RACE reads in MiXCR, keeping a single row per CDR3 protein. This sample has roughly 900,000 distinct CDR3 sequences, with more than 25% found just once. The source material was blood. All receptors come from a woman aged 80 or over in good health. Both conserved end residues are part of each CDR3.

j_call: TRBJ1-5; v_call: TRBV27; cdr3_aa: CASTQKPQHF
j_call: TRBJ2-3; v_call: TRBV2; cdr3_aa: CASSLNRVLEGTDTQYF
j_call: TRBJ2-1; v_call: TRBV14; cdr3_aa: CASSQVKSRGGEQFF
j_call: TRBJ2-1; v_call: TRBV15; cdr3_aa: CATSRRLAGSNEQFF
j_call: TRBJ2-1; v_call: TRBV20-1; cdr3_aa: CSARDGGYEQFF
j_call: TRBJ2-1; v_call: TRBV4-3; cdr3_aa: CASSQDATVLYNEQFF
j_call: TRBJ2-3; v_call: TRBV5-5; cdr3_aa: CASSLVVGGLLDTQYF
j_call: TRBJ2-1; v_call: TRBV5-1; cdr3_aa: CASSLEAVAGWTNEQFF
j_call: TRBJ2-6; v_call: TRBV11-2; cdr3_aa: CAGHSGANVLTF
j_call: TRBJ2-3; v_call: TRBV3-1; cdr3_aa: CASSQATGGRDTQYF
j_call: TRBJ2-1; v_call: TRBV6-5; cdr3_aa: CASSWGRQGTYNEQFF
j_call: TRBJ1-2; v_call: TRBV10-2; cdr3_aa: CASVAEFGGVYGYTF
j_call: TRBJ2-1; v_call: TRBV5-6; cdr3_aa: CASSVLTRSGGNNEQFF
j_call: TRBJ2-3; v_call: TRBV6-1; cdr3_aa: CASTWASGRPSDTQYF
j_call: TRBJ1-5; v_call: TRBV12-3/TRBV12-4; cdr3_aa: CASSLTDYSNQPQHF
j_call: TRBJ2-6; v_call: TRBV7-2; cdr3_aa: CASSAGQWGSGANVLTF
j_call: TRBJ2-5; v_call: TRBV2; cdr3_aa: CATGLRAETQYF
j_call: TRBJ2-7; v_call: TRBV9; cdr3_aa: CASSVTSGDYNEQYF
j_call: TRBJ1-5; v_call: TRBV12-3/TRBV12-4; cdr3_aa: CASRPSGGRGNQPQHF
j_call: TRBJ1-3; v_call: TRBV21-1; cdr3_aa: CASSKVGGYDTLSSGNTIYF
j_call: TRBJ2-1; v_call: TRBV5-1; cdr3_aa: CASSFPSGQGNNEQFF
j_call: TRBJ2-7; v_call: TRBV7-2; cdr3_aa: CASSLDGSYKYEQYF
j_call: TRBJ1-2; v_call: TRBV10-3; cdr3_aa: CAISESATSWIYGYTF
j_call: TRBJ1-1; v_call: TRBV2; cdr3_aa: CASSEGFSEAFF
j_call: TRBJ1-6; v_call: TRBV5-1; cdr3_aa: CASSPRTGGSPLHF
j_call: TRBJ2-7; v_call: TRBV6-2/TRBV6-3; cdr3_aa: CASSWAADSYEQYF
j_call: TRBJ1-1; v_call: TRBV12-3/TRBV12-4; cdr3_aa: CASIFRRNTEAFF
j_call: TRBJ1-1; v_call: TRBV5-1; cdr3_aa: CASSSPGQGNTEAFF
j_call: TRBJ2-7; v_call: TRBV7-2; cdr3_aa: CASSLGTGYSYEQYF
j_call: TRBJ2-7; v_call: TRBV5-5; cdr3_aa: CASSLIPRAGRDNEQYF
j_call: TRBJ1-6; v_call: TRBV27; cdr3_aa: CASSSRDRAFSPLHF
j_call: TRBJ2-2; v_call: TRBV6-1; cdr3_aa: CASIRVGTNTGELFF
j_call: TRBJ2-5; v_call: TRBV24-1; cdr3_aa: CATSVGWGTLETQYF
j_call: NA; v_call: TRBV10-3; cdr3_aa: CAIGDEQYF
j_call: TRBJ2-3; v_call: TRBV29-1; cdr3_aa: CSTSTGVSTDTQYF
j_call: TRBJ1-6; v_call: TRBV7-2; cdr3_aa: CASREGSYNSPLHF
j_call: TRBJ2-3; v_call: TRBV12-3/TRBV12-4; cdr3_aa: CASILTSGGFTDTQYF
j_call: TRBJ2-7; v_call: TRBV27; cdr3_aa: CASSRRPARTSGGRTYEQYF
j_call: TRBJ2-1; v_call: TRBV12-3/TRBV12-4; cdr3_aa: CASSFGGVNEQFF
j_call: TRBJ2-4; v_call: TRBV2; cdr3_aa: CASRTTAGLAGGYGQYF
j_call: TRBJ1-2; v_call: TRBV3-1; cdr3_aa: CASSQDWGAGGYTF
j_call: TRBJ2-4; v_call: TRBV29-1; cdr3_aa: CSVLRGDIQYF
j_call: TRBJ1-1; v_call: TRBV11-3; cdr3_aa: CASSPRQVRMNTEAFF
j_call: TRBJ2-6; v_call: TRBV5-6; cdr3_aa: CASSLNGNSGANVLTF
j_call: TRBJ2-5; v_call: TRBV7-2; cdr3_aa: CASTITGEGTQYF